This T cell receptor beta chain was identified in a study of blood T cell repertoires in COVID-19. Libraries were prepared by immunoSEQ multiplex PCR; TCRdb keeps only in-frame clonotypes and omits some of them. Among about 150,000 clones listed, around four fifths were seen once. This CDR3 is built from 14 residues. Germline V gene sequence: CDR1 MDHEN, CDR2 SYDVKM. Trimming cost V 6 bases and J 0 bases, with 11 bases left between them. This clone was counted a single time. The sequenced sample was peripheral blood. The rearrangement links TRBV28 to TRBJ1-1, with TRBD1 as a possible D gene (5 bases). The sequence was obtained from a woman aged 80 or over with COVID-19, enrolled during active disease. The CDR3 DNA follows: TGTGCCAGCAGGCAGGGACTGGTGAACACTGAAGCTTTCTTT. Protein: CASRQGLVNTEAFF.